This T cell receptor beta chain was recorded in a study of beta chain features in type 1 diabetes. Sequenced material consisted of expressed TCRB transcripts (all of the isolated RNA was reverse transcribed). TCRdb's copy holds only in-frame clones and misses some; the assay was immunoSEQ multiplex PCR. The data show 850,000 to 900,000 clones, roughly a sixth seen once. This CDR3 is built from 17 residues. V was clipped by 1 base and J by 4 bases, with 19 bases between them. CDR1 LNHNV and CDR2 YYDKDF come from the germline V gene (reference sequence). In this sample, this clone turned up a few times.

This sequence originates from a woman between 18 and 30 years old in good health. The gene calls are TRBV15 and TRBJ2-5; D may be TRBD1 (5 bases). Sequencing used naive CD4+ T cells from blood. The CDR3 is CATSRAQPSTARETQYF. CDR3 bases: TGTGCCACCAGCAGAGCCCAACCCTCGACAGCTCGAGAGACCCAGTACTTC. Together with reference TRBV15 and TRBJ2-5, the CDR3 gives the full variable domain: DAMVIQNPRYQVTQFGKPVTLSCSQTLNHNVMYWYQQKSSQAPKLLFHYYDKDFNNEADTPDNFQSRRPNTSFCFLDIRSPGLGDTAMYLCATSRAQPSTARETQYFGPGTRLLVL.